This paragraph covers one T cell receptor (beta chain) sequence. Antigen specificity is unknown. CDR1 is SEHNR, CDR2 FQNEAQ, per germline (reference sequence). This CDR3 region has 13 residues. The germline V and J ends were trimmed by 5 bases and 6 bases, with 14 bases remaining between them. Healthy individuals who donated bone marrow served as the donors. PCR primers comprised 60 Vbeta and 13 Jbeta primers. Using immunoSEQ multiplex PCR, the repertoire was profiled, and TCRdb retains in-frame clones only, with some absent. The table includes around 200,000 clones, 82% detected once. The data were obtained in a study of cytomegalovirus exposure and HLA in healthy donors. Overall study findings and caveats: Later genetic work tied a missense DCLRE1C variant to beta-chain V and J trimming.

Specimen: PBMCs. The TCR originated in a man aged 35 to 55 in good health and CMV-seropositive. This chain uses TRBV7-9 with TRBJ2-7; tentatively, D is TRBD2 (5 bases). The CDR3, as DNA: TGTGCCAGCAGCCCCCCGAGAGGGCCCGAGCAGTACTTC. This sequence encodes CASSPPRGPEQYF.